These T cell receptor beta chains were read from a single sample in a study of blood T cell repertoires in COVID-19. The table came from immunoSEQ multiplex PCR; TCRdb's copy has only in-frame clones and leaves some out. The sample consists of tens of thousands of clones, approximately 90% of them appearing once. Sequenced input: peripheral blood. All receptors derive from a woman aged 80 or over with active COVID-19. CDR3s include the opening cysteine and the closing phenylalanine or tryptophan. D genes are given only for firm matches. Expanded clones are given a class, and other clones once, few, many or no size at all.

clone size: once
D gene: TRBD2
J gene: TRBJ2-5
V gene: TRBV7-9
CDR3 protein: CASSYSGLQETQYF
CDR3 DNA: TGTGCCAGCAGCTATAGCGGGTTACAAGAGACCCAGTACTTC

clone size: NA
D gene: NA
J gene: TRBJ2-2
V gene: TRBV6-5
CDR3 protein: CASRSRGHTGELFF
CDR3 DNA: TGTGCCAGCAGGAGCAGGGGCCACACCGGGGAGCTGTTTTTT

clone size: NA
D gene: NA
J gene: TRBJ1-5
V gene: TRBV7-2
CDR3 protein: CASSTLTGGGNQPQHF
CDR3 DNA: TGTGCCAGCAGCACCTTAACGGGGGGCGGCAATCAGCCCCAGCATTTT

clone size: NA
D gene: NA
J gene: TRBJ2-1
V gene: TRBV11-2
CDR3 protein: CASSLVFGSYNEQFF
CDR3 DNA: TGTGCCAGCAGCTTAGTGTTCGGTTCCTACAATGAGCAGTTCTTC

clone size: once
D gene: TRBD2
J gene: TRBJ2-5
V gene: TRBV27
CDR3 protein: CASRGEGTQYF
CDR3 DNA: TGTGCCAGCAGGGGGGAGGGGACCCAGTACTTC

clone size: NA
D gene: NA
J gene: TRBJ1-4
V gene: TRBV30
CDR3 protein: CAWRPGAGEKLFF
CDR3 DNA: TGTGCCTGGAGGCCGGGAGCCGGGGAAAAACTGTTTTTT

clone size: NA
D gene: NA
J gene: TRBJ2-7
V gene: TRBV18
CDR3 protein: CASSPGLALSYEQYF
CDR3 DNA: TGTGCCAGCTCACCAGGGCTAGCCCTCTCCTACGAGCAGTACTTC

clone size: NA
D gene: TRBD1
J gene: TRBJ2-7
V gene: TRBV7-9
CDR3 protein: CASSLLPRTGWDEQYF
CDR3 DNA: TGTGCCAGCAGCTTATTGCCCCGGACAGGGTGGGACGAGCAGTACTTC

clone size: NA
D gene: NA
J gene: TRBJ2-3
V gene: TRBV20-1
CDR3 protein: CSASATDTQYF
CDR3 DNA: TGCAGTGCTAGCGCGACAGATACGCAGTATTTT

clone size: once
D gene: NA
J gene: TRBJ2-7
V gene: TRBV21-1
CDR3 protein: CASTNRDRGHHEQYF
CDR3 DNA: TGTGCCAGCACCAACCGGGACAGGGGGCACCACGAGCAGTACTTC

clone size: NA
D gene: TRBD1
J gene: TRBJ1-2
V gene: TRBV24-1
CDR3 protein: CATSDPRTGSDYGYTF
CDR3 DNA: TGTGCCACCAGTGATCCAAGGACAGGGTCGGACTATGGCTACACCTTC

clone size: NA
D gene: NA
J gene: TRBJ2-7
V gene: TRBV27
CDR3 protein: CASSLSDGSEQYF
CDR3 DNA: TGTGCCAGCAGTTTGTCTGACGGGAGTGAGCAGTACTTC

clone size: NA
D gene: NA
J gene: TRBJ1-2
V gene: TRBV27
CDR3 protein: CASSFRRGLYGYTF
CDR3 DNA: TGTGCCAGCAGTTTCAGAAGGGGCCTCTATGGCTACACCTTC

clone size: NA
D gene: NA
J gene: TRBJ2-3
V gene: TRBV12-5
CDR3 protein: CASGLVTGRNTDTQYF
CDR3 DNA: TGTGCTAGTGGTTTGGTCACAGGGCGGAACACAGATACGCAGTATTTT

clone size: few
D gene: NA
J gene: TRBJ1-2
V gene: TRBV28
CDR3 protein: CASSTAYGYTF
CDR3 DNA: TGTGCCAGCAGTACAGCCTATGGCTACACCTTC

clone size: NA
D gene: TRBD2
J gene: TRBJ2-7
V gene: TRBV5-6
CDR3 protein: CASSRGLAGRTYF
CDR3 DNA: TGTGCCAGCAGCCGAGGGCTAGCGGGACGTACGTACTTC

clone size: NA
D gene: NA
J gene: TRBJ2-1
V gene: TRBV6-5
CDR3 protein: CASSLGSSYNEQFF
CDR3 DNA: TGTGCCAGCAGTTTAGGGAGTTCCTACAATGAGCAGTTCTTC

clone size: NA
D gene: NA
J gene: TRBJ2-3
V gene: TRBV7-9
CDR3 protein: CASSPERGKLTDTQYF
CDR3 DNA: TGTGCCAGCAGCCCCGAACGGGGGAAACTCACAGATACGCAGTATTTT

clone size: NA
D gene: TRBD2
J gene: TRBJ2-1
V gene: TRBV28
CDR3 protein: CASRSEGLAGGLHEQFF
CDR3 DNA: TGTGCCAGCAGATCAGAGGGGCTAGCGGGAGGATTGCATGAGCAGTTCTTC

clone size: NA
D gene: NA
J gene: TRBJ2-7
V gene: TRBV29-1
CDR3 protein: CSHAHSQGYEQYF
CDR3 DNA: TGCAGCCACGCCCATTCACAGGGCTACGAGCAGTACTTC

clone size: NA
D gene: TRBD2
J gene: TRBJ2-3
V gene: TRBV6-1
CDR3 protein: CASSAEGPGLAGFDTQYF
CDR3 DNA: TGTGCCAGCAGTGCTGAGGGCCCGGGACTAGCGGGTTTTGATACGCAGTATTTT

clone size: NA
D gene: TRBD2
J gene: TRBJ2-3
V gene: TRBV6-5
CDR3 protein: CATTLAGGQDTQYF
CDR3 DNA: TGTGCCACCACCCTTGCGGGAGGGCAAGATACGCAGTATTTT

clone size: NA
D gene: TRBD1
J gene: TRBJ2-4
V gene: TRBV9
CDR3 protein: CASSVSSGQGTNIQYF
CDR3 DNA: TGTGCCAGCAGCGTAAGCTCGGGACAGGGAACCAACATTCAGTACTTC

clone size: NA
D gene: NA
J gene: TRBJ1-1
V gene: TRBV11-1
CDR3 protein: CASSQPGAGTTEAFF
CDR3 DNA: TGTGCCAGCAGCCAACCGGGTGCGGGGACCACTGAAGCTTTCTTT

clone size: few
D gene: TRBD2
J gene: TRBJ2-3
V gene: TRBV19
CDR3 protein: CASTTPSGSSGDTQYF
CDR3 DNA: TGTGCCAGTACTACTCCTAGCGGGAGTTCCGGGGATACGCAGTATTTT

clone size: few
D gene: TRBD1
J gene: TRBJ2-1
V gene: TRBV18
CDR3 protein: CASSLQGGSYNEQFF
CDR3 DNA: TGTGCCAGCTCTTTACAGGGGGGTTCCTACAATGAGCAGTTCTTC

clone size: few
D gene: NA
J gene: TRBJ1-3
V gene: TRBV6-6
CDR3 protein: CASSSRLPGNTIYF
CDR3 DNA: TGTGCCAGCAGTTCTAGACTACCTGGAAACACCATATATTTT

clone size: NA
D gene: TRBD2
J gene: TRBJ2-7
V gene: TRBV5-4
CDR3 protein: CASSLGPGAGLVQYEQYF
CDR3 DNA: TGTGCCAGCAGCTTAGGGCCTGGTGCTGGACTAGTTCAATACGAGCAGTACTTC

clone size: NA
D gene: TRBD1
J gene: TRBJ2-5
V gene: TRBV4-1
CDR3 protein: CASSLDRGGETQYF
CDR3 DNA: TGCGCCAGCAGCCTCGACAGGGGCGGAGAGACCCAGTACTTC

clone size: NA
D gene: TRBD2
J gene: TRBJ2-5
V gene: TRBV14
CDR3 protein: CASSPRVAGGQETQYF
CDR3 DNA: TGTGCCAGCAGCCCCCGTGTAGCGGGGGGCCAAGAGACCCAGTACTTC

clone size: NA
D gene: TRBD2
J gene: TRBJ2-3
V gene: TRBV5-1
CDR3 protein: CASSLAGRGTDTQYF
CDR3 DNA: TGCGCCAGCAGCTTGGCCGGGCGGGGGACAGATACGCAGTATTTT

clone size: NA
D gene: NA
J gene: TRBJ2-1
V gene: TRBV7-2
CDR3 protein: CASSPRSGSRSYNEQFF
CDR3 DNA: TGTGCCAGCAGCCCACGGAGCGGCTCCCGCTCCTACAATGAGCAGTTCTTC

clone size: NA
D gene: NA
J gene: TRBJ1-4
V gene: TRBV7-2
CDR3 protein: CASSPSGGPNEKLFF
CDR3 DNA: TGTGCCAGCAGCCCCAGCGGGGGCCCTAATGAAAAACTGTTTTTT

clone size: NA
D gene: TRBD2
J gene: TRBJ2-3
V gene: TRBV5-4
CDR3 protein: CASSLRLAGADTQYF
CDR3 DNA: TGTGCCAGCAGCTTGAGGTTAGCGGGAGCAGATACGCAGTATTTT

clone size: NA
D gene: NA
J gene: TRBJ2-7
V gene: TRBV27
CDR3 protein: CASSLGGTLWNEQYF
CDR3 DNA: TGTGCCAGCAGTTTAGGGGGGACCCTATGGAACGAGCAGTACTTC

clone size: NA
D gene: NA
J gene: TRBJ1-5
V gene: TRBV15
CDR3 protein: CATSYPGGNQPQHF
CDR3 DNA: TGTGCCACCAGCTACCCGGGGGGCAATCAGCCCCAGCATTTT

clone size: NA
D gene: TRBD2
J gene: TRBJ2-5
V gene: TRBV23-1
CDR3 protein: CASSQSVLSTSGMGETQYF
CDR3 DNA: TGCGCCAGCAGTCAATCGGTCTTATCGACTAGCGGGATGGGGGAGACCCAGTACTTC

clone size: few
D gene: TRBD1
J gene: TRBJ2-3
V gene: TRBV7-2
CDR3 protein: CASRGGQERDTQYF
CDR3 DNA: TGTGCCAGCCGAGGGGGACAGGAAAGGGATACGCAGTATTTT

clone size: NA
D gene: TRBD2
J gene: TRBJ2-5
V gene: TRBV19
CDR3 protein: CASSSRSGSGETQYF
CDR3 DNA: TGTGCCAGTAGTTCCCGTAGCGGGAGTGGTGAGACCCAGTACTTC

clone size: NA
D gene: NA
J gene: TRBJ2-2
V gene: TRBV4-1
CDR3 protein: CASSQHTSSSTGELFF
CDR3 DNA: TGCGCCAGCAGCCAGCATACTAGCTCGAGCACCGGGGAGCTGTTTTTT

clone size: NA
D gene: NA
J gene: TRBJ2-3
V gene: TRBV6-1
CDR3 protein: CASSELFQADTQYF
CDR3 DNA: TGTGCCAGCAGTGAGCTTTTTCAGGCAGATACGCAGTATTTT

clone size: NA
D gene: NA
J gene: TRBJ1-5
V gene: TRBV6-6
CDR3 protein: CASSYSKFREPQHF
CDR3 DNA: TGTGCCAGCAGTTACTCGAAGTTCAGGGAACCCCAGCATTTT

clone size: NA
D gene: NA
J gene: TRBJ1-3
V gene: TRBV28
CDR3 protein: CASSTTEGLSSGNTIYF
CDR3 DNA: TGTGCCAGCAGTACAACGGAAGGACTGAGCTCTGGAAACACCATATATTTT

clone size: NA
D gene: NA
J gene: TRBJ1-6
V gene: TRBV7-2
CDR3 protein: CASRRRGDNSPLHF
CDR3 DNA: TGTGCCAGCAGACGGCGGGGGGATAATTCACCCCTCCACTTT

clone size: NA
D gene: NA
J gene: TRBJ2-5
V gene: TRBV21-1
CDR3 protein: CASINGADQETQYF
CDR3 DNA: TGTGCCAGCATAAACGGAGCGGACCAAGAGACCCAGTACTTC

clone size: NA
D gene: NA
J gene: TRBJ1-5
V gene: TRBV29-1
CDR3 protein: CSAAPTGRGGNQPQHF
CDR3 DNA: TGCAGCGCTGCGCCTACAGGGCGAGGGGGCAATCAGCCCCAGCATTTT

clone size: NA
D gene: NA
J gene: TRBJ2-7
V gene: TRBV25-1
CDR3 protein: CATKAPGSSYEQYF
CDR3 DNA: TGTGCCACAAAAGCCCCCGGGAGTTCCTACGAGCAGTACTTC

clone size: NA
D gene: NA
J gene: TRBJ2-7
V gene: TRBV10-3
CDR3 protein: CAIRDNSYEQYF
CDR3 DNA: TGTGCCATCCGGGACAACTCCTACGAGCAGTACTTC

clone size: NA
D gene: TRBD2
J gene: TRBJ2-7
V gene: TRBV19
CDR3 protein: CASSRASGVTYEQYF
CDR3 DNA: TGTGCCAGTAGTAGGGCTAGCGGGGTCACCTACGAGCAGTACTTC

clone size: NA
D gene: NA
J gene: TRBJ1-2
V gene: TRBV18
CDR3 protein: CASSPQGLHGYTF
CDR3 DNA: TGTGCCAGCTCACCGCAGGGTCTCCATGGCTACACCTTC

clone size: NA
D gene: NA
J gene: TRBJ2-2
V gene: TRBV14
CDR3 protein: CASSQPPSRELFF
CDR3 DNA: TGTGCCAGCAGCCAACCCCCTAGCCGGGAGCTGTTTTTT

clone size: NA
D gene: TRBD1
J gene: TRBJ2-5
V gene: TRBV27
CDR3 protein: CASSLSRGFRETQYF
CDR3 DNA: TGTGCCAGCAGTTTAAGCAGGGGGTTCCGAGAGACCCAGTACTTC

clone size: once
D gene: NA
J gene: TRBJ2-7
V gene: TRBV16
CDR3 protein: CASSRAAGYEQYF
CDR3 DNA: TGTGCCAGCAGCCGGGCCGCCGGCTACGAGCAGTACTTC

clone size: many
D gene: TRBD1
J gene: TRBJ1-2
V gene: TRBV28
CDR3 protein: CASSLEEQGDNDGYTF
CDR3 DNA: TGTGCCAGCAGTTTAGAGGAACAGGGGGATAACGATGGCTACACCTTC

clone size: once
D gene: TRBD1
J gene: TRBJ2-5
V gene: TRBV5-5
CDR3 protein: CASSQGAQETQYF
CDR3 DNA: TGTGCCAGCAGCCAGGGGGCGCAAGAGACCCAGTACTTC

clone size: NA
D gene: NA
J gene: TRBJ1-2
V gene: TRBV7-8
CDR3 protein: CASSLVAGPSGYGYTF
CDR3 DNA: TGTGCCAGCAGCTTAGTGGCAGGACCGAGCGGCTATGGCTACACCTTC

clone size: NA
D gene: NA
J gene: TRBJ2-3
V gene: TRBV7-2
CDR3 protein: CASSLSPGLYTDTQYF
CDR3 DNA: TGTGCCAGCAGCTTATCCCCGGGACTTTACACAGATACGCAGTATTTT

clone size: NA
D gene: NA
J gene: TRBJ1-2
V gene: TRBV7-9
CDR3 protein: CASSLVSGGSGYTF
CDR3 DNA: TGTGCCAGCAGCTTAGTTAGTGGAGGGTCCGGCTACACCTTC

clone size: few
D gene: TRBD1
J gene: TRBJ1-5
V gene: TRBV7-2
CDR3 protein: CASSLDPDRGWNQPQHF
CDR3 DNA: TGTGCCAGCAGCTTAGACCCCGACAGGGGCTGGAATCAGCCCCAGCATTTT